This T cell receptor beta chain was recovered during a study of blood T cell repertoires in COVID-19. Study details: There were acute and convalescent COVID-19 samples, and they came from the United States, Italy and Spain. From T cells, B-cell-depleted T cells, or PBMCs came the material, which was cDNA or gDNA.

Per the authors' pipeline: Cell counts per sample came from amplifying reference gene primers. TCRdb keeps only in-frame clones here, not all; method: immunoSEQ multiplex PCR. V, J and clone size reflect that table, while D and trimming were determined from the DNA. This table has 360,000 or so clones, approximately 84% appearing once. Donors were grouped by their self-reported clinical history. The sequence derives from a woman under 40 who had recovered from COVID-19. Material: PBMCs or T cells enriched from blood (not recorded which).

CDR3 in DNA: TGTGCCAGCAGTCCTGAGGGGGTAGAGCTTCTGTCACCCCTCCACTTT. Amino acids: CASSPEGVELLSPLHF. The chain recombines TRBV6-6 with TRBJ1-6, with a weak D call TRBD1 (6 bases). Trimming removed 5 bases at V and 10 bases at J, with 21 bases between. CDR3 length equals 16 residues. Germline CDR1 and CDR2: MNHNY and SVGAGI (reference sequence).